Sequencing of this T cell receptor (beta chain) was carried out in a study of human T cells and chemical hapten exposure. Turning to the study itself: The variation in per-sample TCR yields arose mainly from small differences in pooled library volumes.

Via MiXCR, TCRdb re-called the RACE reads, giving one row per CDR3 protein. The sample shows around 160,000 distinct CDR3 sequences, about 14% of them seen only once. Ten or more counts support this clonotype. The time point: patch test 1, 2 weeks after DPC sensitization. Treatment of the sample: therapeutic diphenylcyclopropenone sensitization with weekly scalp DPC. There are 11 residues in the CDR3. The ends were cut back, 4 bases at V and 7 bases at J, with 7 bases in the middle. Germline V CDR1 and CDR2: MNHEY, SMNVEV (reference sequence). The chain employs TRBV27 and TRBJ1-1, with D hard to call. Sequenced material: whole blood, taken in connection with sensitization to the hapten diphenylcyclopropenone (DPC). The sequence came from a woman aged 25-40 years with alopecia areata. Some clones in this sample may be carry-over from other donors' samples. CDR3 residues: CASSSNNEAFF. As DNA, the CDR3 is TGTGCCAGCAGTTCCAATAATGAAGCTTTCTTT.